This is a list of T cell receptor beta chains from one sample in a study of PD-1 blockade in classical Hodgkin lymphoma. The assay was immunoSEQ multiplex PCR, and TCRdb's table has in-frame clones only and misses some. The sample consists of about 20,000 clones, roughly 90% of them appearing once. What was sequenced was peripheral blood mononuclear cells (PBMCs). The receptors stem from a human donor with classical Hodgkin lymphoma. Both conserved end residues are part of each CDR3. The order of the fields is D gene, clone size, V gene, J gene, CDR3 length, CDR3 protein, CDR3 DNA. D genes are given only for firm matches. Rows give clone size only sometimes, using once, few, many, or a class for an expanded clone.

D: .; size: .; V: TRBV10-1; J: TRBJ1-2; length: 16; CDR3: CASSRQSSRKTYGYTF; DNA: TGCGCCAGCAGTCGACAGTCATCGCGAAAGACCTATGGCTACACCTTC
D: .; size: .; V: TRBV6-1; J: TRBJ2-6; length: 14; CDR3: CATTPNSGANVLTF; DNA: TGTGCCACGACACCGAACTCTGGGGCCAACGTCCTGACTTTC
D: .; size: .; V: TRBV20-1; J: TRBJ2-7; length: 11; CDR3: CSARGAYEQYF; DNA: TGCAGTGCTCGTGGTGCCTACGAGCAGTACTTC
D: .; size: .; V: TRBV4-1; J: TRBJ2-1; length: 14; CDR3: CASSHGPLVDEQFF; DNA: TGCGCCAGCAGCCACGGTCCTTTAGTGGATGAGCAGTTCTTC
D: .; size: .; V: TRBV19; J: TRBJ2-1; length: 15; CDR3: CASSKDWQGWNEQFF; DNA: TGTGCCAGTAGTAAGGACTGGCAGGGATGGAATGAGCAGTTCTTC
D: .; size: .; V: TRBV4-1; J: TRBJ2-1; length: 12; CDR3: CASSQDGESVLF; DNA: TGCGCCAGCAGCCAAGATGGGGAGAGCGTCCTCTTC
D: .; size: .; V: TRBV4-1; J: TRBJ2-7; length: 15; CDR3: CASSLGDLVSYEQYF; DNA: TGCGCCAGCAGCCTCGGGGACCTGGTCTCCTACGAGCAGTACTTC
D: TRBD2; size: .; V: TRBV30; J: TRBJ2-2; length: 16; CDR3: CAWSISSGSSTGELFF; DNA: TGTGCCTGGAGTATCTCTAGCGGGAGTTCGACCGGGGAGCTGTTTTTT
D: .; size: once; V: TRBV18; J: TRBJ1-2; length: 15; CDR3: CASSPQTARGYGYTF; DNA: TGTGCCAGCTCACCACAGACAGCTCGGGGCTATGGCTACACCTTC
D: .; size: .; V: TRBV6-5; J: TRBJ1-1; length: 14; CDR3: CASSFTGINTEAFF; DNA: TGTGCCAGCAGTTTTACAGGGATTAACACTGAAGCTTTCTTT
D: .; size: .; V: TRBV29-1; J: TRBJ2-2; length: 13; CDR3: CSAKVGGTGELFF; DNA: TGCAGCGCCAAGGTGGGGGGCACCGGGGAGCTGTTTTTT
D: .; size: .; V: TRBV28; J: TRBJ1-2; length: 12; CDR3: CASSSGTIGYTF; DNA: TGTGCCAGCAGCTCAGGAACTATTGGCTACACCTTC
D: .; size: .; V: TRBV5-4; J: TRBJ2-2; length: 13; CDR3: CASSLWNTGELFF; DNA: TGTGCCAGCAGCTTGTGGAACACCGGGGAGCTGTTTTTT
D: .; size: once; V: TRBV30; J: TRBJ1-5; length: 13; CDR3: CAWTRGNNQPQHF; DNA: TGTGCCTGGACCAGGGGAAACAATCAGCCCCAGCATTTT
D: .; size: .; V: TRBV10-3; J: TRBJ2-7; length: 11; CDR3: CAISDRDEQYF; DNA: TGTGCCATCAGTGACAGGGACGAGCAGTACTTC
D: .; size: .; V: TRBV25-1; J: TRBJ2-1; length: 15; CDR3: CASVTGTDSYNEQFF; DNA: TGTGCCAGCGTAACCGGGACTGATTCCTACAATGAGCAGTTCTTC
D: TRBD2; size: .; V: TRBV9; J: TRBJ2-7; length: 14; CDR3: CASSVGLGAYEQYF; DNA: TGTGCCAGCAGCGTGGGACTAGGGGCCTACGAGCAGTACTTC
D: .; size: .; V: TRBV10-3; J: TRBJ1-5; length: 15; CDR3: CAISSTGYSNQPQHF; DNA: TGTGCCATCAGCTCGACAGGTTATAGCAATCAGCCCCAGCATTTT
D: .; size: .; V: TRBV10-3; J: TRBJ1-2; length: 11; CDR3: CAISVDYGYTF; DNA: TGTGCCATCAGTGTTGACTATGGCTACACCTTC
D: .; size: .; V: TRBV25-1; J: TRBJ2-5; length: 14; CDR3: CASSAPGAQETQYF; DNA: TGTGCCAGCAGTGCCCCGGGAGCCCAAGAGACCCAGTACTTC
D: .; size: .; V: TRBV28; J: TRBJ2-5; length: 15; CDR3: CASKHPEMTQETQYF; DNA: TGTGCCAGCAAGCATCCCGAGATGACTCAAGAGACCCAGTACTTC
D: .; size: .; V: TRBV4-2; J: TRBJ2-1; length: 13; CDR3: CASSPRTGDEQFF; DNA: TGTGCCAGCAGCCCTCGGACTGGGGATGAGCAGTTCTTC
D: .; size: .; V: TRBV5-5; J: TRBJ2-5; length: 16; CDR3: CASSRMGTRIQETQYF; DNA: TGTGCCAGCAGCCGGATGGGGACACGGATCCAAGAGACCCAGTACTTC
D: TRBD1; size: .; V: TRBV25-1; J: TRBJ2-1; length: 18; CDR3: CASSENRRDSYTYNEQFF; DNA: TGTGCCAGCAGTGAGAACCGTAGGGACAGTTATACCTACAATGAGCAGTTCTTC
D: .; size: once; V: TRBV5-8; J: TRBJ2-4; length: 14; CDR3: CASSGAAAKNIQYF; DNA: TGTGCCAGCAGCGGAGCGGCAGCCAAAAACATTCAGTACTTC
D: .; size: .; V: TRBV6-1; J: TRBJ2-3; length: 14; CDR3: CASSPTGLTYTQYF; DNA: TGTGCCAGCAGTCCTACGGGACTCACTTATACGCAGTATTTT
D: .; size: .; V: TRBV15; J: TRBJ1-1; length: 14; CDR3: CATSRGQLNTEAFF; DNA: TGTGCCACCAGCAGAGGTCAGCTTAACACTGAAGCTTTCTTT
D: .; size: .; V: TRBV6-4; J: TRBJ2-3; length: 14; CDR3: CASSRQPSTDTQYF; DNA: TGTGCCAGCAGTCGACAGCCTAGCACAGATACGCAGTATTTT
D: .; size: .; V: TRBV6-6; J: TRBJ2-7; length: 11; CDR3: CASRAYYEQYF; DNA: TGTGCCAGCAGGGCCTACTACGAGCAGTACTTC
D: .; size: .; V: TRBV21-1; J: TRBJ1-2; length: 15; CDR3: CASSESTSSDYGYTF; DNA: TGTGCCAGCAGCGAAAGCACATCTTCGGACTATGGCTACACCTTC
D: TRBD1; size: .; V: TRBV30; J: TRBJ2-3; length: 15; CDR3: CAWRAGTGYTDTQYF; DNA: TGTGCCTGGAGAGCCGGGACAGGTTACACAGATACGCAGTATTTT
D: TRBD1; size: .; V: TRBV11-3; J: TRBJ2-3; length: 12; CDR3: CASSPDRVVKYF; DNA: TGTGCCAGCAGCCCTGACAGGGTAGTTAAGTATTTT
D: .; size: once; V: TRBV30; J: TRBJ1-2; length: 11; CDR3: CAWSTVGGYTF; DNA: TGTGCCTGGTCTACAGTGGGTGGCTACACCTTC
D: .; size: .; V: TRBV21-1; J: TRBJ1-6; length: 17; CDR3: CASSKGGGRSYNSPLHF; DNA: TGTGCCAGCAGCAAAGGGGGGGGGCGATCCTATAATTCACCCCTCCACTTT
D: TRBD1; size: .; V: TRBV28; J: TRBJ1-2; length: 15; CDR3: CASSLVMDRGSGYTF; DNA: TGTGCCAGCAGTTTAGTTATGGACAGGGGAAGTGGCTACACCTTC
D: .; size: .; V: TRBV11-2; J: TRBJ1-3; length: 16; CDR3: CASSLDSRLGGNTIYF; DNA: TGTGCCAGCAGCTTAGACAGCCGTTTGGGTGGAAACACCATATATTTT
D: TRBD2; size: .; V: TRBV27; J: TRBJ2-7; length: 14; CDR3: CASSSGLAGSEQYF; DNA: TGTGCCAGCAGTTCTGGACTAGCGGGATCCGAGCAGTACTTC
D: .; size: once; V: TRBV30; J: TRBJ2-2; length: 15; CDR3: CAWRLMGGSTGELFF; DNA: TGTGCCTGGAGATTGATGGGTGGATCCACCGGGGAGCTGTTTTTT
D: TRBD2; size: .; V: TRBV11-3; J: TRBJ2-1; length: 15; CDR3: CASSLGLAGVDEQFF; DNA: TGTGCCAGCAGCTTAGGACTAGCGGGAGTCGATGAGCAGTTCTTC
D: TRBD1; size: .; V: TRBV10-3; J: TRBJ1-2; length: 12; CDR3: CAISVQGGGYTF; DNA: TGTGCCATCAGTGTGCAGGGGGGAGGCTACACCTTC